These 6 T cell receptor beta chains came from one sample sequenced in a study of beta chain features in type 1 diabetes. Sequenced material consisted of expressed TCRB transcripts (all of the isolated RNA was reverse transcribed). Data came from immunoSEQ multiplex PCR; TCRdb stores just in-frame clones and leaves some out. The repertoire includes 970,000 or so clones, roughly a sixth of them detected once, and 0.023% sits in the top ten. The sample comprised naive CD4+ T cells from blood. The receptor set was obtained from a woman aged 18-29 years in good health.

The rearrangement uses TRBV15 and TRBJ2-4; 7 bases are shared with TRBD1. The V gene's germline CDR1 is LNHNV and CDR2 YYDKDF (reference sequence). CDR3 length: 20 residues. With 1 base clipped from V and 3 bases from J, the junction kept 18 bases outside the gene matches. The CDR3 coding sequence is TGTGCCACCAGCAGAGGGGTGGACAGGCGAGTTTTAACCTACAAAAACATTCAGTACTTC. It specifies CATSRGVDRRVLTYKNIQYF.

A few counts support this clone. V and J are TRBV4-3 and TRBJ2-1; possibly TRBD2 for D (6 bases). Germline loops: CDR1 LGHNA, CDR2 YSLEER. V lost 4 bases and J 3 bases, leaving 22 bases between the germline ends. CDR3 length equals 18 residues. Here the CDR3 DNA reads TGCGCCAGCAGCCTCTCTGGTGGGGGGAGTAAGGGCTACAATGAGCAGTTCTTC. This translates into CASSLSGGGSKGYNEQFF.

This clone was observed a handful of times. The V gene is TRBV6-6, the J gene TRBJ2-2; 8 nucleotides agree with TRBD1. The CDR3 consists of 14 residues. The germline V gene encodes CDR1 MNHNY and CDR2 SVGAGI (reference sequence). V was clipped by 6 bases and J by 6 bases; unmatched bases: 6. CDR3: CASRGQVLSGELFF. CDR3 nucleotide sequence: TGTGCCAGCAGGGGACAGGTCCTATCCGGGGAGCTGTTTTTT.

V gene TRBV5-1 combines with J gene TRBJ2-1, with D unresolved. V lost 4 bases and J lost 7, with 15 bases in between. From germline, CDR1 is SGHRS and CDR2 YFSETQ. This CDR3 region has 14 residues. CDR3 sequence (DNA): TGCGCCAGCAGCCAACTGGACGCCCGGAATGAGCAGTTCTTC. Translated: CASSQLDARNEQFF. The variable domain in full, completed from reference TRBV5-1 and TRBJ2-1, reads KAGVTQTPRYLIKTRGQQVTLSCSPISGHRSVSWYQQTPGQGLQFLFEYFSETQRNKGNFPGRFSGRQFSNSRSEMNVSTLELGDSALYLCASSQLDARNEQFFGPGTRLTVL.

The chain joins TRBV6-5 to TRBJ1-5; D is possibly TRBD1 (6 bases). V lost 6 bases, J lost 2 bases, and 11 bases lay in between. The CDR3 covers 14 residues. Germline CDR1 is MNHEY and CDR2 is SVGAGI. The CDR3 DNA reads TGTGCCAGCAGATCACAGGGCGGCAATCAGCCCCAGCATTTT. Its protein product is CASRSQGGNQPQHF.

Of note for this clone: One end of the junction does not line up with germline, which may come from a read error. V is TRBV5-4 and J is TRBJ1-1; 9 bases match TRBD1. The CDR3 contains 15 residues. Germline CDR1 and CDR2: SGHNT and YYREEE (reference sequence). The CDR3 loop is CASSQAGTGFRGAFF. For the CDR3, the DNA is TGCGCCAGCAGCCAGGCCGGGACAGGGTTTCGTGGAGCTTTCTTT.